Sequencing of this T cell receptor beta chain was carried out in a study of regulatory T cells after allogeneic stem cell transplantation (dated 2018 in TCRdb). With respect to the entire study: Patients were stratified according to whether acute graft-versus-host disease had developed within 100 days after stem cell transplantation. Fluorescence-activated cell sorting was used to isolate CD4+CD25+CD127- regulatory T cells from patient PBMCs. Conventional CD4+ T cells defined as CD4+CD25+/-CD127+ were also sorted and TCR-sequenced for comparison in the study. The regulatory T-cell TCR repertoire after allogeneic stem cell transplantation was compared between patients with and without acute graft-versus-host disease.

V was cut back by 8 bases and J by 2 bases, leaving a gap of 13 bases between them. Its CDR3 holds 13 amino acids, cysteine through phenylalanine. Only the CDR3 part of the read is kept: 39 bases, read in frame from the first base. According to the germline V gene, CDR1 reads KGHSH and CDR2 reads LQKENI. Points the paper makes about the study in general: None of the regulatory T-cell clones was shared across all patients, and no significant correlation was found between sorted cell numbers and the inverse Simpson index. In non-GvHD patients, the top 10 regulatory T-cell clones took up a significantly larger share of the repertoire, which suggests expansion of presumably allo-specific protective clones. Conventional CD4+ T-cell repertoire diversity did not differ significantly between patients with and without graft-versus-host disease. Because the patient sample size was small, the findings needed to be validated in a larger cohort. Patients without graft-versus-host disease showed a less diverse, more focused regulatory T-cell TCR repertoire than patients with the disease.

The meaning of the sample's time point label: 30 days after allogeneic hematopoietic stem cell transplantation. At 30 days after allogeneic hematopoietic stem cell transplantation, peripheral blood mononuclear cells were collected from the patients. In its sample, this clonotype comes out as large (0.1 to 1%). Its antigen is not yet known. No much larger clone is present one base from it, and per-base qualities are unavailable. Instrument on record: Illumina MiSeq. After the RNA was reverse transcribed with the SMARTer RACE cDNA Amplification kit, the TCR beta CDR3 region was amplified. RNA from sorted cells was extracted with the RNeasy Mini Kit. TCR beta amplicons were sequenced using Illumina paired-end sequencing. The authors' pipeline ran thus. TCR repertoire analysis used MiXCR, VDJtools and the tcR R package. The inverse Simpson index was used to measure diversity, and clones were grouped as rare, small, medium or expanded based on each clone's proportion of the repertoire. Clones were called with MiXCR by TCRdb after fastp trimmed the public reads at Q25, and only in-frame beta chains were retained. Rows with one shared CDR3 protein collapse into an entry with the most common genes and DNA. The V and J calls and clone size come from TCRdb's table, not from the authors' own analysis. Recorded for this sample are 850 to 1,100 distinct CDR3 sequences; around 17% of them occurred a single time. The ten largest make up roughly 12% of the sample.

The sequence joins TRBV18 to TRBJ2-7, with TRBD1 tentatively as D gene (5 bases match). The sequence was collected from a human patient who had an allogeneic stem cell transplant, so the T cells may come from the graft donor. Sequenced material: sorted CD4+ T cells from blood (whether regulatory or conventional is not recorded), taken 30 days after allogeneic stem cell transplant. CDR3 protein: CASTYVGAYEQYF. The DNA sequence is as follows: TGTGCCAGCACCTACGTAGGGGCCTACGAGCAGTACTTC.